This T cell receptor (beta chain) appears in the sequencing data of a study of T-cell memory formation after mild COVID-19. TCRdb independently ran MiXCR on the 5' RACE reads; one entry per CDR3 protein. The sample records roughly 220,000 distinct CDR3 sequences, 9.5% being singletons. This CDR3 spans 11 amino acids. V shed 6 bases and J shed 5 bases, with 7 bases lying between them. Germline V CDR1 and CDR2: SGHTA, FQGNSA. The V call is TRBV7-2, the J call TRBJ2-5; the D is unclear. Sample: PBMCs or a T cell subset sorted from them (not recorded which). This TCR came from a man aged 18 to 30 who had mild COVID-19 (a few samples of this study predate the infection). Cell type and time point are not known. The CDR3 reads CASRTVETQYF. The DNA for the CDR3 is TGTGCCAGCAGGACCGTGGAGACCCAGTACTTC.